Below are 15 T cell receptor beta chains sequenced from a single sample in a study of identifying expanded T cells in peripheral blood. Measured with immunoSEQ multiplex PCR; TCRdb has only the in-frame clones, and not every one. The data show around 120,000 clones, more than 85% seen once. Sequencing input: blood. The receptors were gathered from a person aged 18 to 70 in good health.

The sample holds one count of this clone. As DNA, the CDR3 is TGTGCCACCAGCAGAGCTGGACGGTTCTCTGGAAACACCATATATTTT. Protein product: CATSRAGRFSGNTIYF. This chain links TRBV15 with TRBJ1-3; D is ambiguous. V shed 1 base and J shed 0 bases, with 10 bases lying between them. Looked up from germline, CDR1 is LNHNV and CDR2 is YYDKDF (reference sequence). The CDR3 extends over 16 amino acids.

The chain recombines TRBV11-2 with TRBJ1-1; possibly TRBD1 for D (6 bases). Germline assignment: CDR1 SGHAT and CDR2 FQNNGV. The germline V and J ends were trimmed by 8 bases and 4 bases, with 14 bases remaining between them. CDR3 length: 13 amino acids. CDR3 residues: CASGVKGGTEAFF. CDR3 coding DNA: TGTGCCAGCGGCGTTAAAGGGGGCACTGAAGCTTTCTTT. Together with reference TRBV11-2 and TRBJ1-1, the CDR3 gives the full variable domain: EAGVAQSPRYKIIEKRQSVAFWCNPISGHATLYWYQQILGQGPKLLIQFQNNGVVDDSQLPKDRFSAERLKGVDSTLKIQPAKLEDSAVYLCASGVKGGTEAFFGQGTRLTVV.

This rearrangement joins TRBV5-4 to TRBJ2-3, with a possible D match to TRBD2 (7 bases). Trimming took 4 bases from V and 5 from J, leaving 26 bases between them. The germline CDR1 and CDR2 sequences are SGHNT and YYREEE (reference sequence). The CDR3 has 18 amino acids. The CDR3 region has the DNA TGTGCCAGCAGCCCATGGCCGGAGAGGGGGGGTCTTAAAGATACGCAGTATTTT. Encoded protein: CASSPWPERGGLKDTQYF. Full variable domain (outside the CDR3, taken from reference TRBV5-4 and TRBJ2-3): ETGVTQSPTHLIKTRGQQVTLRCSSQSGHNTVSWYQQALGQGPQFIFQYYREEENGRGNFPPRFSGLQFPNYSSELNVNALELDDSALYLCASSPWPERGGLKDTQYFGPGTRLTVL.

This clone showed up just once. The V gene is TRBV9, the J gene TRBJ2-5, with 8 bases aligning to TRBD2. In germline, CDR1 is SGDLS, CDR2 YYNGEE. This CDR3 spans 14 amino acids. The J segment lost 4 bases and the V segment lost 4 bases, leaving 6 bases of the junction unmatched. CDR3 protein: CASSPPGGGETQYF. In DNA, the CDR3 is TGTGCCAGCAGCCCTCCCGGGGGGGGAGAGACCCAGTACTTC.

The chain has TRBV6-5 and TRBJ1-5; D is uncertain. The CDR3 contains 13 residues. Trimming left V 6 bases short and J 4 bases short, with 10 bases between. CDR1 and CDR2 from the germline V gene are MNHEY and SVGAGI. CDR3 DNA: TGTGCCAGCAGCCCCACCGGGAATCAGCCCCAGCATTTT. This encodes CASSPTGNQPQHF.

The V and J genes are TRBV7-9 and TRBJ2-3, with D uncertain. This CDR3 is 15 amino acids long. Trimming cost V 0 bases and J 0 bases, with 7 bases left between them. Germline V gene sequence: CDR1 SEHNR, CDR2 FQNEAQ (reference sequence). For the CDR3, the DNA is TGTGCCAGCAGCTTAGCAGTACGCAGCACAGATACGCAGTATTTT. Its translation: CASSLAVRSTDTQYF. Combining the CDR3 with reference TRBV7-9 and TRBJ2-3 gives the whole variable domain DTGVSQNPRHKITKRGQNVTFRCDPISEHNRLYWYRQTLGQGPEFLTYFQNEAQLEKSRLLSDRFSAERPKGSFSTLEIQRTEQGDSAMYLCASSLAVRSTDTQYFGPGTRLTVL.

The V call is TRBV11-3, the J call TRBJ2-2, with D maybe TRBD1 (6 bases). The V end was cut by 6 bases, the J end by 5 bases, with 16 bases between. CDR1 SGHNT and CDR2 YENEEA come from the germline V gene. The CDR3 sequence is 15 residues long. CDR3 region: CASSPQGPTTGELFF. For the CDR3, the DNA is TGTGCCAGCAGTCCCCAGGGGCCCACGACCGGGGAGCTGTTTTTT. Drawing the rest from reference TRBV11-3 and TRBJ2-2, the complete variable domain is EAGVVQSPRYKIIEKKQPVAFWCNPISGHNTLYWYLQNLGQGPELLIRYENEEAVDDSQLPKDRFSAERLKGVDSTLKIQPAELGDSAVYLCASSPQGPTTGELFFGEGSRLTVL.

J is TRBJ2-5 and V is TRBV4-2; no clear D. The CDR3 extends over 13 amino acids. The germline V and J ends were trimmed by 3 bases and 0 bases, with 5 bases remaining between them. Germline CDR1 is LGHNA and CDR2 is YNFKEQ. The DNA for the CDR3 is TGTGCCAGCAGCCAGGGTCACCAAGAGACCCAGTACTTC. Amino acid sequence: CASSQGHQETQYF.

J is TRBJ2-2 and V is TRBV6-5, with a tentative D call TRBD1 (5 bases). In germline, CDR1 is MNHEY, CDR2 SVGAGI. This CDR3 spans 15 amino acids. With 6 bases removed from V and 3 bases from J, the gap between germline ends came to 14 bases. The CDR3 region has the DNA TGTGCCAGCAGGACAAGGGGCATCGACACCGGGGAGCTGTTTTTT. Amino acids: CASRTRGIDTGELFF.

The V call is TRBV27, the J call TRBJ1-1; no clear D gene. With 2 bases removed from V and 1 base from J, the gap between germline ends came to 14 bases. From germline, CDR1 is MNHEY and CDR2 SMNVEV (reference sequence). The CDR3 contains 16 residues. The CDR3 loop is CASSLLTRWGNTEAFF. The CDR3 DNA follows: TGTGCCAGCAGTTTACTGACGCGATGGGGGAACACTGAAGCTTTCTTT.

This clone was counted a single time. The chain is built from TRBV28 and TRBJ2-7, with D possibly being TRBD1 or TRBD2 (5 bases each). This CDR3 has 14 residues. Trimming cost V 4 bases and J 2 bases, with 12 bases left between them. The germline V gene has CDR1 MDHEN and CDR2 SYDVKM. The CDR3 is CASSSGTRPYEQYF. CDR3 sequence (DNA): TGTGCCAGCAGTTCGGGGACCCGACCCTACGAGCAGTACTTC.

This chain uses TRBV7-2 with TRBJ1-2; no firm D call. Trimming cost V 4 bases and J 14 bases, with 14 bases left between them. The CDR3 consists of 11 residues. Germline lookup yields CDR1 SGHTA and CDR2 FQGNSA. CDR3 sequence reads: CASSSRSAGTF. DNA of the CDR3: TGTGCCAGCAGCTCCCGGAGTGCGGGAACCTTC. The full variable domain, rest sourced from reference TRBV7-2 and TRBJ1-2, is GAGVSQSPSNKVTEKGKDVELRCDPISGHTALYWYRQSLGQGLEFLIYFQGNSAPDKSGLPSDRFSAERTGGSVSTLTIQRTQQEDSAVYLCASSSRSAGTFGSGTRLTVV.

The J gene is TRBJ2-7, the V gene TRBV11-2, with D perhaps TRBD1 (5 bases). V lost 0 bases, J lost 5 bases, and 14 bases lay in between. Looked up from germline, CDR1 is SGHAT and CDR2 is FQNNGV. CDR3 size: 15 residues. In nucleotides, the CDR3 is TGTGCCAGCAGCTTAGACAGGGATTCTCCCCACGAGCAGTACTTC. Protein: CASSLDRDSPHEQYF. Filled out from reference TRBV11-2 and TRBJ2-7, the complete variable domain reads EAGVAQSPRYKIIEKRQSVAFWCNPISGHATLYWYQQILGQGPKLLIQFQNNGVVDDSQLPKDRFSAERLKGVDSTLKIQPAKLEDSAVYLCASSLDRDSPHEQYFGPGTRLTVT.

This clone was detected once. V and J are TRBV5-6 and TRBJ1-5; D is possibly TRBD1 (6 bases). The CDR3 extends over 13 amino acids. The ends were cut back, 0 bases at V and 7 bases at J, with 8 bases in the middle. In germline, CDR1 is SGHDT, CDR2 YYEEEE. Here the CDR3 DNA reads TGTGCCAGCAGCTTGGACAGGGCCCAGCCCCAGCATTTT. Translation: CASSLDRAQPQHF.

V usage is TRBV7-2 and J usage is TRBJ2-1; a weak D match, TRBD1 (7 bases). CDR1 is SGHTA, CDR2 FQGNSA, per germline. Trimming cost V 1 base and J 12 bases, with 16 bases left between them. The CDR3 runs to 14 residues. The CDR3 loop is CASSLVGAGGRQFF. CDR3 nucleotides: TGTGCCAGCAGCTTAGTAGGTGCAGGGGGGAGGCAGTTCTTC.